A single sample gave rise to the 23 T cell receptor beta chains below, sequenced in a study of early T cells in non-severe SARS-CoV-2 infection (dated by TCRdb to about 2021). The receptor library was made with 5' RACE. This sample was sequenced with a NextSeq 500. TCRdb's own reprocessing of the public reads used fastp at Q25 and MiXCR and kept productive beta chains. Every entry covers one CDR3 protein and lists the most common genes and DNA from its rows. Across this sample there are about 53,000 distinct CDR3 sequences, with roughly 12% seen only once. Jointly, the top ten make up about 2.5% of the sample. The source was whole blood, collected at baseline. The receptors were gathered from an adult who was a healthcare worker with PCR-confirmed SARS-CoV-2 infection or an uninfected control (not recorded which).

This clonotype appeared a few times. The rearrangement joins TRBV2 to TRBJ2-7; either TRBD1 or TRBD2 may fit D (5 bases each). V lost 3 bases and J 4 bases, leaving 10 bases between the germline ends. The CDR3 has 13 residues. Germline V gene data show CDR1 as SNHLY and CDR2 as FYNNEI. The CDR3 nucleotides read TGTGCCAGCAGTGAGGGGCAGCGGTACGAGCAGTACTTC. Translating it yields CASSEGQRYEQYF.

The sample holds a few counts of this clonotype. The rearrangement uses TRBV20-1 and TRBJ2-3; TRBD1 or TRBD2 may be the D gene (6 bases each). The CDR3 has 16 amino acids. Germline assignment: CDR1 DFQATT and CDR2 SNEGSKA (reference sequence). For the CDR3, the DNA is TGCAGGGCCCAGTCTGTCTGGGGGGCTAGCACAGATACGCAGTATTTT. The encoded protein is CRAQSVWGASTDTQYF.

A few counts support this clonotype. This sequence joins TRBV7-7 and TRBJ1-1, with a tentative D call TRBD1 (5 bases). The germline CDR1 and CDR2 sequences are SSHAT and FNYEAQ (reference sequence). V lost 5 bases, J lost 4 bases, and 11 bases lay in between. CDR3 length equals 13 residues. CDR3 sequence: CASSIQEGTEAFF. The CDR3 DNA is TGTGCCAGCAGCATACAGGAGGGCACTGAAGCTTTCTTT.

The chain is built from TRBV20-1 and TRBJ2-7; perhaps TRBD2 as D (5 bases). This CDR3 comprises 15 residues. Germline CDR1 is DFQATT and CDR2 is SNEGSKA (reference sequence). V dropped 0 bases and J dropped 5 bases, with 17 bases sitting between them. The CDR3 bases are TGCAGTGCTAGAGATTTAAAAGAGGACGGGAACGAGCAGTACTTC. Amino acids: CSARDLKEDGNEQYF.

The J gene is TRBJ2-2, the V gene TRBV12-3 or TRBV12-4, with TRBD1 matching 8 bases. This CDR3 spans 16 amino acids. V lost 3 bases to trimming and J lost 3 bases; unmatched junction nucleotides: 6. The DNA of the CDR3 is TGTGCCAGCAGTTTCGGCAGGGGGCTGTACACCGGGGAGCTGTTTTTT. Protein product: CASSFGRGLYTGELFF.

This clonotype was picked up a small number of times. This chain uses TRBV7-9 with TRBJ2-7; 10 nucleotides align to TRBD1. The V gene end was trimmed by 5 bases and the J gene end by 1 base; junction bases not matched to a gene: 8. This CDR3 contains 16 residues. Germline V gene sequence: CDR1 SEHNR, CDR2 FQNEAQ (reference sequence). CDR3 in amino acids: CASSTVTGGLSYEQYF. In nucleotides, the CDR3 is TGTGCCAGCAGCACTGTGACAGGGGGCTTATCCTACGAGCAGTACTTC.

This clonotype was counted between two and nine times. The chain carries TRBV21-1 and TRBJ1-2; TRBD1 is taken as the D call from the table, unchecked against the DNA. TRBV21-1 is a listed pseudogene. The CDR3 runs to 18 residues. The chain's CDR3 is CASGRKPRGQFTNYGYTF. CDR3 DNA: TGTGCCAGCGGTAGAAAACCCCGAGGACAGTTTACTAACTATGGCTACACCTTC.

This chain connects TRBV28 to TRBJ1-1; D is ambiguous. CDR3 length equals 14 residues. Trimming stripped 5 bases from V and 0 bases from J, with 10 bases between. The germline gives CDR1 MDHEN, CDR2 SYDVKM. CDR3 sequence reads: CASSPGRVNTEAFF. DNA for the CDR3: TGTGCCAGCAGTCCCGGGCGGGTGAACACTGAAGCTTTCTTT.

Ten or more counts support this clonotype. The chain is built from TRBV7-9 and TRBJ1-5; D unclear. Germline loops: CDR1 SEHNR, CDR2 FQNEAQ (reference sequence). V lost 1 base and J 4 bases, leaving 8 bases between the germline ends. CDR3 length: 14 residues. The CDR3 protein is CASSLGVENQPQHF. The CDR3 DNA sequence: TGTGCCAGCAGCTTAGGGGTGGAAAATCAGCCCCAGCATTTT.

This clonotype was detected once. The chain employs TRBV6-6 and TRBJ2-1; D remains ambiguous. V was shortened by 6 bases and J by 7 bases, with 13 bases between the two germline ends. CDR3 length: 13 residues. The germline V gene has CDR1 MNHNY and CDR2 SVGAGI (reference sequence). The CDR3 sequence is CASRSTLGNEQFF. As DNA, the CDR3 is TGTGCCAGCAGATCGACGTTGGGGAATGAGCAGTTCTTC.

The table lists this clonotype with many counts. This sequence joins TRBV14 and TRBJ2-7; 11 bases map to TRBD2. J gave up 7 bases and V 0 bases, and 11 bases lay outside the gene matches. CDR1 SGHDN and CDR2 FVKESK come from the germline V gene. The CDR3 runs 17 residues. CDR3 loop: CASSQESSSGRRREQYF. CDR3 nucleotides: TGTGCCAGCAGCCAAGAGTCCTCTAGCGGGAGGAGGAGGGAGCAGTACTTC.

As for this clonotype: One end of the junction is discordant with germline, which a read error may explain. V and J are TRBV20-1 and TRBJ1-6, with D possibly TRBD1 on 6 matching bases. CDR3 length: 15 residues. Germline CDR1 is DFQATT and CDR2 is SNEGSKA (reference sequence). The CDR3 region is CSARSGGSDNSPLHF. In nucleotides, the CDR3 is TGCAGTGCTAGATCTGGGGGCTCCGATAATTCACCCCTCCACTTT.

V is TRBV20-1 and J is TRBJ2-2; possibly TRBD2 for D (5 bases). This CDR3 region has 15 residues. Germline V gene data show CDR1 as DFQATT and CDR2 as SNEGSKA (reference sequence). V lost 3 bases, J lost 5 bases, and 16 bases lay in between. For the CDR3, the DNA is TGCAGTGCTAGGTCCGGATTGACGGGGACCGGGGAGCTGTTTTTT. Protein sequence: CSARSGLTGTGELFF.

This clonotype was seen more than once but under ten times. V and J are TRBV29-1 and TRBJ2-3, with D perhaps matching TRBD2 (6 bases). The V gene lost 1 base and the J gene lost 1 base, with 9 bases spanning the gap. CDR1 SQVTM and CDR2 ANQGSEA come from the germline V gene. The CDR3 runs to 14 residues. CDR3 protein: CSVEVLAGTDTQYF. DNA for the CDR3: TGCAGCGTTGAAGTCTTAGCGGGCACAGATACGCAGTATTTT.

This clonotype was counted ten times or more. V is TRBV6-4 and J is TRBJ2-1; the D gene could be TRBD1 or TRBD2 (5 bases each). CDR1 MRHNA and CDR2 SNTAGT come from the germline V gene. V lost 5 bases to trimming and J lost 7 bases, with 12 bases between them. This CDR3 is 13 amino acids long. DNA of the CDR3: TGTGCCAGCAGTATAGGGACCCATAATGAGCAGTTCTTC. Its protein is CASSIGTHNEQFF.

This chain joins TRBV5-6 and TRBJ2-1, with D maybe TRBD2 (6 bases). V was clipped by 0 bases and J by 8 bases, with 15 bases between them. Germline CDR1 reads SGHDT; CDR2 reads YYEEEE. CDR3 length equals 15 residues. In DNA, the CDR3 is TGTGCCAGCAGCTTGGAGGGTGGAGGGGACGATGAGCAGTTCTTC. Its translation is CASSLEGGGDDEQFF. Using reference TRBV5-6 and TRBJ2-1 for the parts outside the CDR3, the full variable domain is DAGVTQSPTHLIKTRGQQVTLRCSPKSGHDTVSWYQQALGQGPQFIFQYYEEEERQRGNFPDRFSGHQFPNYSSELNVNALLLGDSALYLCASSLEGGGDDEQFFGPGTRLTVL.

This clonotype was counted between two and nine times. This chain uses TRBV6-6 with TRBJ1-3; a possible D gene is TRBD1 (5 bases). The V end was cut by 5 bases, the J end by 0 bases, with 14 bases between. CDR3 length: 16 amino acids. The germline gives CDR1 MNHNY, CDR2 SVGAGI (reference sequence). CDR3 DNA sequence: TGTGCCAGCAGTCGCCAGGGACTGAGCTCTGGAAACACCATATATTTT. Translating it yields CASSRQGLSSGNTIYF.

This clonotype was found many times. This chain uses TRBV5-1 with TRBJ2-7, with D possibly being TRBD1 or TRBD2 (5 bases each). V gave up 4 bases and J gave up 2 bases, with 16 bases separating them. The CDR3 spans 15 residues. The germline gives CDR1 SGHRS, CDR2 YFSETQ. The CDR3 nucleotides are TGCGCCAGCAGCCTGATCCCGGGACCCACCTACGAGCAGTACTTC. Translated, it gives CASSLIPGPTYEQYF.

This clonotype appeared many times. J is TRBJ2-3 and V is TRBV29-1, with D perhaps matching TRBD1 (6 bases). This CDR3 is 14 amino acids long. V dropped 7 bases and J dropped 2 bases, with 16 bases sitting between them. The germline V gene encodes CDR1 SQVTM and CDR2 ANQGSEA. CDR3 protein: CSEKQGSSTDTQYF. CDR3 DNA: TGCAGCGAGAAACAGGGATCCTCCACAGATACGCAGTATTTT.

This clonotype was observed a few times. The CDR3: CASRRASGRANTGELFF. The CDR3, as DNA: TGTGCCAGCAGAAGAGCTAGCGGGAGGGCTAACACCGGGGAGCTGTTTTTT. The chain carries TRBV5-4 and TRBJ2-2, with 12 bases identical to TRBD2. The junction had 7 bases not matched to a gene; V was cut back by 5 bases and J by 2 bases. CDR1 SGHNT and CDR2 YYREEE come from the germline V gene (reference sequence). The CDR3 runs to 17 residues.

This clonotype was found many times. CDR3 coding DNA: TGTGCCAGCAGTTACTCCGGAGTATCGAATGAGCAGTTCTTC. Its protein is CASSYSGVSNEQFF. The chain employs TRBV6-6 and TRBJ2-1, with unresolved D. Germline CDR1 reads MNHNY; CDR2 reads SVGAGI (reference sequence). The CDR3 length is 14 residues. Trimming took off 0 bases at V and 7 bases at J, with 10 bases between the two ends.

The genes are TRBV9 and TRBJ2-7; 9 nucleotides match TRBD1. The CDR3 has 17 residues. With V trimmed by 4 bases and J by 6 bases, 17 bases remained unmatched. Per the germline V gene, CDR1 is SGDLS and CDR2 is YYNGEE. CDR3 nucleotide sequence: TGTGCCAGCAGCTTGGGAACGGGGGGACAGGGAAGCTCCGAGCAGTACTTC. Translated: CASSLGTGGQGSSEQYF. The full variable domain, in which reference TRBV9 and TRBJ2-7 provide the parts outside the CDR3, is DSGVTQTPKHLITATGQRVTLRCSPRSGDLSVYWYQQSLDQGLQFLIQYYNGEERAKGNILERFSAQQFPDLHSELNLSSLELGDSALYFCASSLGTGGQGSSEQYFGPGTRLTVT.

This clonotype has just a few counts. The V and J genes are TRBV20-1 and TRBJ1-5, with a tentative D call TRBD1 (5 bases). V was clipped by 4 bases and J by 1 base, with 11 bases between them. Germline loops: CDR1 DFQATT, CDR2 SNEGSKA (reference sequence). CDR3 length equals 14 residues. The DNA of the CDR3 is TGCAGTGCTATAATGACAGCCAGCAATCAGCCCCAGCATTTT. Its translation is CSAIMTASNQPQHF.